This T cell receptor (beta chain) came from a study of T-cell memory formation after mild COVID-19. There are many counts of this clonotype. TCRdb re-called the 5' RACE reads with MiXCR, one entry per CDR3 protein. There are under 550,000 distinct CDR3 sequences in the sample; about 20% occur only once, and about 12% lies in the top ten. The CDR3 has 15 residues. Trimming removed 10 bases from V and 5 bases from J, with 20 bases in between. Germline-derived CDR1 and CDR2 are LNHDA and SQIVND (reference sequence). Specimen: PBMCs or a T cell subset sorted from them (not recorded which). The chain has TRBV19 and TRBJ2-2, with D possibly matching TRBD2 (6 bases). The TCR originated in an adult woman who had mild COVID-19 (a few samples of this study predate the infection). Cell type and time point are not known. CDR3: CATPKETGLTGELFF. CDR3 nucleotides: TGTGCCACCCCTAAGGAGACGGGACTTACCGGGGAGCTGTTTTTT.